This T cell receptor beta chain is from a study of T cell responses to AZD1222 COVID-19 vaccine. The study's findings and limits: Nearly half of spike-specific TCRs reportedly target variant regions that are unmutated in the B.1.351 and B.1.1.7 variants. Donors were largely white British and mainly female; clonal diversity was possibly underestimated. Spike-wide vaccine-associated CD4 TCRs dominated at 160-218 and 743-854.

TCRdb's copy holds only in-frame clones and misses some; the assay was immunoSEQ multiplex PCR. The data contain nearly 110,000 clones, 75% to 90% of them singletons. Regarding this clone: What it binds is unknown.

Germline lookup yields CDR1 ENHRY and CDR2 SYGVKD. The CDR3 extends over 12 amino acids. V was shortened by 5 bases and J by 5 bases, with 9 bases between the two germline ends. The clonotype was recovered from an adult in good health. Specimen: peripheral blood, collected on day 0 of AZD1222 vaccination. The rearrangement links TRBV10-3 to TRBJ1-1, with D possibly being TRBD1 (6 bases). The CDR3 loop reads CAISSTGTEAFF. CDR3 sequence (DNA): TGTGCCATCAGTAGTACAGGGACTGAAGCTTTCTTT.